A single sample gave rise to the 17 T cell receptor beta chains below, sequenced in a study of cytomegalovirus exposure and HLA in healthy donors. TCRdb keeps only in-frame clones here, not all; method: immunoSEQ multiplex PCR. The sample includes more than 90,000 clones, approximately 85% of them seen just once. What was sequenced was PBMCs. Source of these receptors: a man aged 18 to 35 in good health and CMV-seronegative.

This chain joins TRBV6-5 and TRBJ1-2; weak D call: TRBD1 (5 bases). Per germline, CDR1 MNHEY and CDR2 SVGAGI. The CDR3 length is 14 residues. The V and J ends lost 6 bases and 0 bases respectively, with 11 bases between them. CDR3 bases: TGTGCCAGCAGGACACAGGTAGCTAACTATGGCTACACCTTC. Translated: CASRTQVANYGYTF.

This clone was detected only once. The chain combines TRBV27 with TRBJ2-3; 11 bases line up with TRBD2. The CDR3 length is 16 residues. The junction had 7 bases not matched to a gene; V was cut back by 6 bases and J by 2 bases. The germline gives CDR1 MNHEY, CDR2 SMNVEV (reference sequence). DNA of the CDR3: TGTGCCAGCAGGAGCCTAGCGGGGGGTCTCACAGATACGCAGTATTTT. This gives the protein CASRSLAGGLTDTQYF.

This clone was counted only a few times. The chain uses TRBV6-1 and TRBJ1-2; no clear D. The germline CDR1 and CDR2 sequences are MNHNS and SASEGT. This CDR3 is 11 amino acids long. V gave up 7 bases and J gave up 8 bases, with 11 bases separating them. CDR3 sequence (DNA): TGTGCCAGCACCCTACGGGGAGGCTACACCTTC. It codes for CASTLRGGYTF.

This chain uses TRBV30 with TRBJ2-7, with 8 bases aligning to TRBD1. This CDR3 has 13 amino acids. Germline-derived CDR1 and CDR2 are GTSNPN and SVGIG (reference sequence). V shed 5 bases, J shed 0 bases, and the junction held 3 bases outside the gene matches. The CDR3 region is CAWDRGTSYEQYF. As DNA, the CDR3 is TGTGCCTGGGACAGGGGCACCTCCTACGAGCAGTACTTC.

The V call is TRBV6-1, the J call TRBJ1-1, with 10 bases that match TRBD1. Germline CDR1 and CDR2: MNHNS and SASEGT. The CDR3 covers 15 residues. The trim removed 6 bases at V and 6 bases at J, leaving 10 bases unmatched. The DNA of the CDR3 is TGTGCCAGCAGAGTACGGGGACAGGGGAATGCTGAAGCTTTCTTT. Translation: CASRVRGQGNAEAFF.

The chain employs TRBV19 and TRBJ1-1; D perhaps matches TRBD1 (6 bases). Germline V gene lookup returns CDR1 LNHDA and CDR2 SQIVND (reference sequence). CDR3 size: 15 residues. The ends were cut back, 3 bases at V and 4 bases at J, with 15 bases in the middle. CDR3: CASSMVQGTGTEAFF. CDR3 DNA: TGTGCCAGTAGTATGGTACAGGGTACTGGCACTGAAGCTTTCTTT.

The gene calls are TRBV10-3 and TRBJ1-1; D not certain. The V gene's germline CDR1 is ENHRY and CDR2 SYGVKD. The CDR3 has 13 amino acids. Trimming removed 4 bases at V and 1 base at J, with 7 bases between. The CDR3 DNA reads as TGTGCCATCAGTGGCGGCCCGAACACTGAAGCTTTCTTT. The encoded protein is CAISGGPNTEAFF.

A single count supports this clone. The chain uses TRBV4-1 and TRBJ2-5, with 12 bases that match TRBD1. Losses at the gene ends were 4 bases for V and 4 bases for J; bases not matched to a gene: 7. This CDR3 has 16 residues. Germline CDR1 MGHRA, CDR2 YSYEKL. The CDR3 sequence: CASSPPGTGGAETQYF. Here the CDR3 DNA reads TGCGCCAGCAGCCCCCCGGGGACAGGGGGCGCAGAGACCCAGTACTTC.

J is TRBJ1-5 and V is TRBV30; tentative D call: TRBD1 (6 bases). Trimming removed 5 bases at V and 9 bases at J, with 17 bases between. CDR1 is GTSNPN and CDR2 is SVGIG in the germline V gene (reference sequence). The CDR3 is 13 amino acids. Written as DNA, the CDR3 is TGTGCCTGGGCCGGGACAAGAGGAGGGCCCCAGCATTTT. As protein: CAWAGTRGGPQHF.

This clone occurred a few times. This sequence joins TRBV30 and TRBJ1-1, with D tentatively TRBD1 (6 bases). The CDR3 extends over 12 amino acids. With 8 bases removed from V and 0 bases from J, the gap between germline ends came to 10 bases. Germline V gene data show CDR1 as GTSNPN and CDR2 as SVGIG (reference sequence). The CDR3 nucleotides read TGTGCCGCGGACAGAGTGAACACTGAAGCTTTCTTT. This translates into CAADRVNTEAFF.

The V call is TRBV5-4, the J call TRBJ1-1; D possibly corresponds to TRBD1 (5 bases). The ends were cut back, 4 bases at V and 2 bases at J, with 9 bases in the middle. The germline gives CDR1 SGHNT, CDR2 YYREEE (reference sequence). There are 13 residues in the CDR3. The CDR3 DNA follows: TGTGCCAGCAGCGTGGGACTAAACACTGAAGCTTTCTTT. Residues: CASSVGLNTEAFF.

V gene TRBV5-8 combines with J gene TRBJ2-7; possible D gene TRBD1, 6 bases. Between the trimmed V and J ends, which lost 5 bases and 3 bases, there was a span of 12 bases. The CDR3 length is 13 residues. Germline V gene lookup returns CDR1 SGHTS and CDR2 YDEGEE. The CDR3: CASRDSAGYEQYF. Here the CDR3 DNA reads TGTGCCAGCAGGGACAGCGCGGGCTACGAGCAGTACTTC.

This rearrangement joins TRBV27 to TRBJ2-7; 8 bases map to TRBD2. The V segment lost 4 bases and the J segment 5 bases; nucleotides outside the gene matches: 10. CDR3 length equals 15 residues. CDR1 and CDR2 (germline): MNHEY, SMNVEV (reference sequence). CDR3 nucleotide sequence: TGTGCCAGCAGTTCTTGGGGGACTAGAACCCACGAGCAGTACTTC. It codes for CASSSWGTRTHEQYF.

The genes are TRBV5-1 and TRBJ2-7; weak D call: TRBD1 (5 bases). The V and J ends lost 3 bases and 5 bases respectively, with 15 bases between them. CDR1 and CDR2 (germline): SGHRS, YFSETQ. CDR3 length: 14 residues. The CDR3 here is CASSWGSKANEQYF. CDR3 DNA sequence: TGCGCCAGCAGCTGGGGCAGCAAAGCCAACGAGCAGTACTTC.

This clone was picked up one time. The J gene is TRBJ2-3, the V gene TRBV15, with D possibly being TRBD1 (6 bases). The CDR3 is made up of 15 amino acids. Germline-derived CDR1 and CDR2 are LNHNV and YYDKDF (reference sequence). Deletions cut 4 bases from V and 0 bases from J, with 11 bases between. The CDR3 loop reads CATSIRGSSTDTQYF. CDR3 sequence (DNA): TGTGCCACCAGCATCAGGGGCTCTAGCACAGATACGCAGTATTTT.

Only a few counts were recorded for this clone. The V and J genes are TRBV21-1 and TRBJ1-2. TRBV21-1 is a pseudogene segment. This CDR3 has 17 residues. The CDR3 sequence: CASSFGSTGGTNYGYTF. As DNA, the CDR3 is TGTGCCAGCAGCTTCGGGAGTACGGGGGGAACTAACTATGGCTACACCTTC.

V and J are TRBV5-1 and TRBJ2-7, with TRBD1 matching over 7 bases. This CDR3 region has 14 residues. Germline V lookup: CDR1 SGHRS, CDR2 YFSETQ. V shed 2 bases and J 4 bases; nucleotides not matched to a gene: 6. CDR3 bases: TGCGCCAGCAGCTTAGTCACAGGGGCGTACGAGCAGTACTTC. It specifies CASSLVTGAYEQYF.